This section outlines one T cell receptor beta chain sequence together with its context. The CDR3 has 16 amino acids. The V end was cut by 4 bases, the J end by 0 bases, with 14 bases between. CDR1 is SGHTA and CDR2 is FQGTGA in the germline V gene. This record comes from a study of shared clonotypes between healthy human individuals. Naive CD8 isolation took CD45RO-negative cells positively selected for CCR7 and excluded terminally differentiated effector memory CD45RA+ cells. The method was immunoSEQ multiplex PCR; TCRdb's version includes in-frame clones alone and lacks a portion of them. This sample has millions of clones, with just under 95% found just once.

The clonotype was recovered from a man between 18 and 29 years old in good health. The chain couples TRBV7-3 to TRBJ2-3; D not certain. The sample taken for sequencing was naive CD8+ T cells sorted from blood. CDR3 in amino acids: CASSSVGRVSTDTQYF. For the CDR3, the DNA is TGTGCCAGCAGCTCCGTAGGTCGGGTCAGCACAGATACGCAGTATTTT.